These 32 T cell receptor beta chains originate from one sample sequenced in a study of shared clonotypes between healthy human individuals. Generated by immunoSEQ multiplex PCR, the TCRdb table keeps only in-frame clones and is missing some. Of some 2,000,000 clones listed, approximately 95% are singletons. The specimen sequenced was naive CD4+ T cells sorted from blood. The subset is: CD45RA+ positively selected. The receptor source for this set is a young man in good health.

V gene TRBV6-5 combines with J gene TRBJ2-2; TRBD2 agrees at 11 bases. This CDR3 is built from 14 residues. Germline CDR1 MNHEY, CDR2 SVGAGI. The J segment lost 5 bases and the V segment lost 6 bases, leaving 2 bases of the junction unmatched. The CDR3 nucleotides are TGTGCCAGCAGGACTAGCGGGGTTACCGGGGAGCTGTTTTTT. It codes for CASRTSGVTGELFF.

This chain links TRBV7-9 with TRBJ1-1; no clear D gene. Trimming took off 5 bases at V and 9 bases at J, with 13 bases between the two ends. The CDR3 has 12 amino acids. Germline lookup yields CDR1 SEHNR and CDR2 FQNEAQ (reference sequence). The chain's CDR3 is CASSLDTPKAFF. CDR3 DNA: TGTGCCAGCAGCCTAGACACTCCGAAAGCTTTCTTT.

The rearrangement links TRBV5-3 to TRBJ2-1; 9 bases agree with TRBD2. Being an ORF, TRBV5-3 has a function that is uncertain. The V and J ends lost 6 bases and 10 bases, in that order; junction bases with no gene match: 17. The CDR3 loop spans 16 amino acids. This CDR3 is CARNTSGGNNLREQFF. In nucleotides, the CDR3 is TGTGCCAGAAATACGAGCGGGGGGAATAACTTGAGAGAGCAGTTCTTC.

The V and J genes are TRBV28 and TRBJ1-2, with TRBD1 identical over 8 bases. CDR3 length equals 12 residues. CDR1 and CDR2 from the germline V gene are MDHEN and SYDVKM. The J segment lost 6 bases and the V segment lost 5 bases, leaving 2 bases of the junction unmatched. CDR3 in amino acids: CASSTTGDGYTF. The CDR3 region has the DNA TGTGCCAGCAGTACGACAGGGGATGGCTACACCTTC.

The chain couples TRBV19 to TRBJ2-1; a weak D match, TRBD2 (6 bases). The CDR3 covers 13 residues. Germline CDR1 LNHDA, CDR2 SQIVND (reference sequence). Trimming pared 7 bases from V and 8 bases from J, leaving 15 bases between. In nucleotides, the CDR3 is TGTGCCAGTACCCCGGGAGCGACCTATGAGCAGTTCTTC. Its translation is CASTPGATYEQFF.

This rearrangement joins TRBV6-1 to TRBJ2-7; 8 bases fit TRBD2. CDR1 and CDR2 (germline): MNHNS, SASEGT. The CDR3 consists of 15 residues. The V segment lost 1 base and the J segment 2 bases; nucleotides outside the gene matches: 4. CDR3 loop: CASSEVTSGTYEQYF. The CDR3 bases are TGTGCCAGCAGTGAAGTCACTAGCGGTACCTACGAGCAGTACTTC.

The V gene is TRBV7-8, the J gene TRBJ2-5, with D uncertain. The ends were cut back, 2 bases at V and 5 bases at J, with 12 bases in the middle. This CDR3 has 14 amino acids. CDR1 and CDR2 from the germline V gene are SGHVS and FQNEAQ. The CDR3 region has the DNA TGTGCCAGCAGCTTAAACAGCATTAGGGAGACCCAGTACTTC. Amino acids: CASSLNSIRETQYF.

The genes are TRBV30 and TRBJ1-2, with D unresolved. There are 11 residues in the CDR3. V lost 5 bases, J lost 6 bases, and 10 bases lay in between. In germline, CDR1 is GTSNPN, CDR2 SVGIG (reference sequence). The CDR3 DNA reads TGTGCCTGGTTTCGGCAGGATGGCTACACCTTC. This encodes CAWFRQDGYTF.

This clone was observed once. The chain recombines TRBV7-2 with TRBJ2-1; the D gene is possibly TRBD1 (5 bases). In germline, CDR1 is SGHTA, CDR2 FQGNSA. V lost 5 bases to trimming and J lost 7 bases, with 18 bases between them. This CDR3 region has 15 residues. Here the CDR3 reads CASSPDIIMGNEQFF. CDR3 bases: TGTGCCAGCAGCCCGGACATCATAATGGGGAATGAGCAGTTCTTC. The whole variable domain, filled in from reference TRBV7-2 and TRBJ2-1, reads GAGVSQSPSNKVTEKGKDVELRCDPISGHTALYWYRQSLGQGLEFLIYFQGNSAPDKSGLPSDRFSAERTGGSVSTLTIQRTQQEDSAVYLCASSPDIIMGNEQFFGPGTRLTVL.

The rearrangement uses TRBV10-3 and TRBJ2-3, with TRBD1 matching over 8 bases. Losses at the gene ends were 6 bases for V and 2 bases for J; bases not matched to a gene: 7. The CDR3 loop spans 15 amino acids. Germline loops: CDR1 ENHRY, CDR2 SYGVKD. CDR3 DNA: TGTGCCATCAGACAAGACAGGGGAACCACAGATACGCAGTATTTT. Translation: CAIRQDRGTTDTQYF.

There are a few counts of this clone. The chain's CDR3 is CASSPGQAVHGYTF. CDR3 in DNA: TGTGCCAGCAGCCCGGGACAGGCGGTCCATGGCTACACCTTC. The chain carries TRBV5-6 and TRBJ1-2, with 8 bases lining up with TRBD1. The J segment lost 6 bases and the V segment lost 4 bases, leaving 8 bases of the junction unmatched. Per germline, CDR1 SGHDT and CDR2 YYEEEE. The CDR3 runs 14 residues. Together with reference TRBV5-6 and TRBJ1-2, the CDR3 gives the full variable domain: DAGVTQSPTHLIKTRGQQVTLRCSPKSGHDTVSWYQQALGQGPQFIFQYYEEEERQRGNFPDRFSGHQFPNYSSELNVNALLLGDSALYLCASSPGQAVHGYTFGSGTRLTVV.

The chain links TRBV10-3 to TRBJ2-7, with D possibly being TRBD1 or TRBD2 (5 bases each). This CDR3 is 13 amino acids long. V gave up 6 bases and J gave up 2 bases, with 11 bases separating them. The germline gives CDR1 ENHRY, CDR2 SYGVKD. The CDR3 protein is CAIRGTEAYEQYF. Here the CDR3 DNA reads TGTGCCATCAGGGGGACCGAAGCCTACGAGCAGTACTTC.

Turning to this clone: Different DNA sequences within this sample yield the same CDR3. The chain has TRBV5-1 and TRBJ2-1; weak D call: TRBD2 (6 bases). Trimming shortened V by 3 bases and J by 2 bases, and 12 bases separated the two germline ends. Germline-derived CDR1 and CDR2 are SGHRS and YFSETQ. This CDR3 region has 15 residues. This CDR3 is CASSSGTGPYNEQFF. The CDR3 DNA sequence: TGCGCCAGCAGCTCCGGGACTGGGCCCTACAATGAGCAGTTCTTC.

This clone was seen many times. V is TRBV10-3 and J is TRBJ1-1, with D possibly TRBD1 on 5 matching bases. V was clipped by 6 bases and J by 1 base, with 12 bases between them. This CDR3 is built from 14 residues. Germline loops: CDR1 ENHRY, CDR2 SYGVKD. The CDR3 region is CAIRLSDTNTEAFF. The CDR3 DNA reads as TGTGCCATCAGACTATCGGACACGAACACTGAAGCTTTCTTT.

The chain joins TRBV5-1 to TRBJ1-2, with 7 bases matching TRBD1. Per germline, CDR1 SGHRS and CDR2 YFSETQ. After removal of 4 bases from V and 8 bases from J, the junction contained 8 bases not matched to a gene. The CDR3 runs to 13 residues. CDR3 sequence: CASSEGQVPGYTF. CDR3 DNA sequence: TGCGCCAGCAGCGAAGGACAGGTCCCCGGCTACACCTTC.

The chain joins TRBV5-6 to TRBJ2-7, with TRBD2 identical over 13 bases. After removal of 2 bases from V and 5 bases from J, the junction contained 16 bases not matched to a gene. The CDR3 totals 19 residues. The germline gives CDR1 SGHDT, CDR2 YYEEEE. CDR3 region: CASSFSTSGRAGWDHEQYF. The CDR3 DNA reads TGTGCCAGCAGCTTCTCAACTAGCGGGAGGGCCGGATGGGACCACGAGCAGTACTTC.

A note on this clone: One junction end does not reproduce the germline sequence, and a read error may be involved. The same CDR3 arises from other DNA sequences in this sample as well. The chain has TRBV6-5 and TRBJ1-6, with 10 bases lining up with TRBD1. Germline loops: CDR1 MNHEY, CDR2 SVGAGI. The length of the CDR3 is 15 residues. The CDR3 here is CASSYRDRGDSPLHF. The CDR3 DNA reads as TGTGCCAGCAGTTACAGGGACAGGGGTGATTCACCCCTCCATTTT.

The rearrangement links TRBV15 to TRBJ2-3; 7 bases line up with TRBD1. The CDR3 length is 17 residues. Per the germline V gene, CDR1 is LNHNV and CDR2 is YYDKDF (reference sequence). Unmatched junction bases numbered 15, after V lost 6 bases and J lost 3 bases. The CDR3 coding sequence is TGTGCCACCAGACGAGGGGGCTCCCTTGATGGTACAGATACGCAGTATTTT. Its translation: CATRRGGSLDGTDTQYF.

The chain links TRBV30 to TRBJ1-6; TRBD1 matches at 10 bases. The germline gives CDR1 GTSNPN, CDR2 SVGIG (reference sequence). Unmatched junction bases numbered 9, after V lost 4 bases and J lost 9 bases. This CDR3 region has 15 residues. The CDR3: CAWTLTGTGVSPLHF. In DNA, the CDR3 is TGTGCCTGGACCTTGACCGGGACAGGGGTTTCACCCCTCCACTTT. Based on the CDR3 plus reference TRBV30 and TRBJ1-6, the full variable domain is SQTIHQWPATLVQPVGSPLSLECTVEGTSNPNLYWYRQAAGRGLQLLFYSVGIGQISSEVPQNLSASRPQDRQFILSSKKLLLSDSGFYLCAWTLTGTGVSPLHFGNGTRLTVT.

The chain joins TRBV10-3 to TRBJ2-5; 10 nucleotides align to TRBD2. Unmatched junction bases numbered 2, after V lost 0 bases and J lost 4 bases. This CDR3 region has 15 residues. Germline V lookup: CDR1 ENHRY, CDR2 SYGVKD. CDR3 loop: CAISESLAGAETQYF. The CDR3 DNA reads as TGTGCCATCAGTGAGTCGCTAGCGGGGGCAGAGACCCAGTACTTC.

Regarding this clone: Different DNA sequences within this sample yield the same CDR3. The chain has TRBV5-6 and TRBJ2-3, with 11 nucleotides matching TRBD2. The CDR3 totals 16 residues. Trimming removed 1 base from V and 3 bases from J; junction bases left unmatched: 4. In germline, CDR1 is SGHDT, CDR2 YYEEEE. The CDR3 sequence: CASSLRLAGSTDTQYF. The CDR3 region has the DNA TGTGCCAGCAGCTTGAGACTAGCGGGGTCTACAGATACGCAGTATTTT.

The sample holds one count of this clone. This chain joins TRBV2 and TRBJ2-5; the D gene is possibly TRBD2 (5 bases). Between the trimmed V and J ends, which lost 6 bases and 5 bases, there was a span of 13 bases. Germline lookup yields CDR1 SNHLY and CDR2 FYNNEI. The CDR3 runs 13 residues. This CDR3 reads CASRKGLYETQYF. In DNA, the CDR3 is TGTGCCAGCAGGAAAGGACTCTACGAGACCCAGTACTTC.

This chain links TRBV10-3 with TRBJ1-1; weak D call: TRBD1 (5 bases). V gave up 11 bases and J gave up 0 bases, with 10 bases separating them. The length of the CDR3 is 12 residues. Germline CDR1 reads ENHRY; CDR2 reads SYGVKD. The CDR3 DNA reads TGTGCCTCCGGGACTTTGAACACTGAAGCTTTCTTT. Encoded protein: CASGTLNTEAFF.

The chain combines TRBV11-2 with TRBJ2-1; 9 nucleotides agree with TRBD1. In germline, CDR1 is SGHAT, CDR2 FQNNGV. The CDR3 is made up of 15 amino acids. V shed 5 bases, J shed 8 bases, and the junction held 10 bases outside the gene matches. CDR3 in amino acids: CASSPGQGRFYEQFF. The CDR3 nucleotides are TGTGCCAGCAGCCCAGGACAGGGGCGCTTCTATGAGCAGTTCTTC.

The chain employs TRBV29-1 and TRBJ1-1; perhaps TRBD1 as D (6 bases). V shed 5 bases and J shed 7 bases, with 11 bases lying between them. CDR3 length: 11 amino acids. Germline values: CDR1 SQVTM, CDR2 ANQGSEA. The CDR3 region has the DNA TGCAGCGTTAGGGGGGTCAATGAAGCTTTCTTT. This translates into CSVRGVNEAFF.

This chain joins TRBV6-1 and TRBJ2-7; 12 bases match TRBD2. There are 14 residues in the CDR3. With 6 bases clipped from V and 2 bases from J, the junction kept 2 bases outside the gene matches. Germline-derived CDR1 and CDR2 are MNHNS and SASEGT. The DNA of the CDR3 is TGTGCCAGCAGACTAGCGGGGGGCACCTACGAGCAGTACTTC. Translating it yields CASRLAGGTYEQYF.

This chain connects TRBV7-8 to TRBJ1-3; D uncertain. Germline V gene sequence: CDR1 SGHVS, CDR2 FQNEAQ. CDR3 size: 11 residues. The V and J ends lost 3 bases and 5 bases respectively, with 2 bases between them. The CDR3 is CASSLRNTIYF. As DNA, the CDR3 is TGTGCCAGCAGCTTGAGAAACACCATATATTTT.

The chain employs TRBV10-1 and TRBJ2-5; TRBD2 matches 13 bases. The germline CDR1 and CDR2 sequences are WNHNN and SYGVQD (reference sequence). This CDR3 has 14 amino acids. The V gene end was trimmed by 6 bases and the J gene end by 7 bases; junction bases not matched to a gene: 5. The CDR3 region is CASSGTSGMGTQYF. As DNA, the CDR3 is TGCGCCAGCAGCGGGACTAGCGGGATGGGGACCCAGTACTTC.

The CDR3 loop is CSVGDRTSNTGELFF. The CDR3 DNA reads TGCAGCGTTGGGGACAGGACGTCGAACACCGGGGAGCTGTTTTTT. The chain uses TRBV29-1 and TRBJ2-2; 8 bases align to TRBD1. This CDR3 comprises 15 residues. Losses at the gene ends were 4 bases for V and 0 bases for J; bases not matched to a gene: 4. From germline, CDR1 is SQVTM and CDR2 ANQGSEA.

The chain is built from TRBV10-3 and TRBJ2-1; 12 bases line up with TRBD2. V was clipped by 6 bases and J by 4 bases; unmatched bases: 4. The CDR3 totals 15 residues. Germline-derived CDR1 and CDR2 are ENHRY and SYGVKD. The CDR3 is CAISTGTSGYNEQFF. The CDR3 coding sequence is TGTGCCATCAGCACCGGGACTAGCGGGTACAATGAGCAGTTCTTC.

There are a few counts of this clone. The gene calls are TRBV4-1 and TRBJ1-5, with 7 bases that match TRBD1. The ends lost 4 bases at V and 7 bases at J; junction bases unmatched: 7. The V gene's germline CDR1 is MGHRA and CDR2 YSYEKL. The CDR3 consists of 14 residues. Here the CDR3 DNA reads TGCGCCAGCAGCCTGGGACAGAGCACCCAGCCCCAGCATTTT. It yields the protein CASSLGQSTQPQHF.

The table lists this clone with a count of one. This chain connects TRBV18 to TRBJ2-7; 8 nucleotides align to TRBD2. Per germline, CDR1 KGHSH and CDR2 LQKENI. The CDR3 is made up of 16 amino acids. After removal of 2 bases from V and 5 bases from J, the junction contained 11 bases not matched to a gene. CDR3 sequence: CASSPGEFAGGHEQYF. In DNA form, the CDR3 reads TGTGCCAGCTCACCAGGGGAGTTCGCGGGAGGCCACGAGCAGTACTTC. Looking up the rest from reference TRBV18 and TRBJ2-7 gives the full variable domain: NAGVMQNPRHLVRRRGQEARLRCSPMKGHSHVYWYRQLPEEGLKFMVYLQKENIIDESGMPKERFSAEFPKEGPSILRIQQVVRGDSAAYFCASSPGEFAGGHEQYFGPGTRLTVT.